The T cell receptor beta chain described here comes from a study of blood T cell repertoires in COVID-19. Background on the study: Acute and convalescent COVID-19 samples came from the United States, Italy and Spain. PBMCs, B-cell-depleted T cells, or T cells were the source of the cDNA or gDNA that made up the material.

As handled by the study authors: The assay estimated nucleated cells by amplifying reference gene primers. Assay used: immunoSEQ multiplex PCR; TCRdb lists only in-frame clones, some missing. D and trimming come from the DNA, and the V and J calls and clone size come from that table. Among more than 95,000 clones, just over 85% were seen once, and the ten largest hold 3.5%. Germline V gives CDR1 MDHEN, CDR2 SYDVKM. Trimming cost V 2 bases and J 4 bases; bases outside gene matches: 10. The CDR3 totals 17 residues. The sample comprised peripheral blood. The chain couples TRBV28 to TRBJ2-5; 10 nucleotides align to TRBD2. The clonotype originates from a human donor in a cohort sampled during active COVID-19. The CDR3 spells CASSLPASGSLGETQYF. CDR3 DNA sequence: TGTGCCAGCAGTTTACCCGCTAGCGGGAGTTTGGGAGAGACCCAGTACTTC.